This is a list of T cell receptor beta chains from one sample in a study of cytomegalovirus exposure and HLA in healthy donors. Using immunoSEQ multiplex PCR, the repertoire was profiled, and TCRdb retains in-frame clones only, with some absent. The table has approximately 190,000 clones, about 85% seen once. The sample was PBMCs. These TCRs come from a boy aged 2-9 years in good health and CMV-seronegative. CDR3s include the opening cysteine and the closing phenylalanine or tryptophan. The D gene is left open where the match is weak. Only part of the rows carry a size: once, few, many, or a class if the clone is expanded.

size | J | V | D | CDR3 | DNA
once | TRBJ2-2 | TRBV25-1 | TRBD1 | CASSEVDRAVGELFF | TGTGCCAGCAGTGAAGTAGACAGGGCGGTCGGGGAGCTGTTTTTT
. | TRBJ1-2 | TRBV27 | . | CASSLAAVNYGYTF | TGTGCCAGCAGTTTGGCCGCTGTTAACTATGGCTACACCTTC
. | TRBJ1-5 | TRBV7-6 | . | CASSPGLFRGVSNQPQHF | TGTGCCAGCAGCCCCGGCCTTTTCAGGGGAGTCAGCAATCAGCCCCAGCATTTT
. | TRBJ1-5 | TRBV4-1 | TRBD1 | CASSQEGTGSGQPQHF | TGCGCCAGCAGCCAAGAAGGGACAGGGAGTGGTCAGCCCCAGCATTTT
. | TRBJ1-4 | TRBV7-9 | . | CASSPQFNNEKLFF | TGTGCCAGCAGCCCTCAGTTCAATAATGAAAAACTGTTTTTT
. | TRBJ2-7 | TRBV7-6 | . | CASSLVSGDEQYF | TGTGCCAGCAGCTTAGTTTCAGGGGACGAGCAGTACTTC
few | TRBJ2-6 | TRBV27 | . | CASSTLGSSGANVLTF | TGTGCCAGCAGTACCCTGGGCAGCTCTGGGGCCAACGTCCTGACTTTC
few | TRBJ2-5 | TRBV5-1 | . | CASSAKRGVIETQYF | TGCGCCAGCAGCGCCAAGAGAGGCGTCATAGAGACCCAGTACTTC
. | TRBJ1-4 | TRBV5-4 | TRBD1 | CASSSDRDEKLFF | TGTGCCAGCAGTTCGGACAGGGATGAAAAACTGTTTTTT
. | TRBJ2-3 | TRBV19 | TRBD1 | CASSPKDRRTDTQYF | TGTGCCAGTAGCCCAAAGGACAGGCGCACAGATACGCAGTATTTT
. | TRBJ1-2 | TRBV10-3 | TRBD1 | CAIRSGTGDGYTF | TGTGCCATCAGATCCGGGACAGGGGATGGCTACACCTTC
. | TRBJ1-2 | TRBV28 | TRBD1 | CASSSTGQYYGYTF | TGTGCCAGCAGTTCAACGGGACAGTACTATGGCTACACCTTC
. | TRBJ2-1 | TRBV5-8 | . | CASVDNLYNEQFF | TGTGCCAGCGTGGACAACCTCTACAATGAGCAGTTCTTC
. | TRBJ2-1 | TRBV11-2 | TRBD2 | CASSPLPGTSGTNEQFF | TGTGCCAGCAGCCCCCTCCCCGGGACTAGCGGGACTAATGAGCAGTTCTTC
. | TRBJ1-5 | TRBV9 | . | CASSPQGHRNQPQHF | TGTGCCAGCAGCCCTCAGGGCCACCGCAATCAGCCCCAGCATTTT
. | TRBJ1-4 | TRBV5-1 | . | CASSPVGGGVPPEKLFF | TGCGCCAGCAGCCCGGTGGGGGGAGGAGTTCCCCCAGAAAAACTGTTTTTT
. | TRBJ2-3 | TRBV7-8 | TRBD1 | CASSMYRGADTQYF | TGTGCCAGCAGCATGTACAGGGGGGCAGATACGCAGTATTTT
. | TRBJ2-5 | TRBV6-1 | . | CASRQEAQYF | TGTGCCAGCAGACAAGAGGCCCAGTACTTC
. | TRBJ1-2 | TRBV6-1 | . | CASSEQQSYGYTF | TGTGCCAGCAGTGAACAACAGTCCTATGGCTACACCTTC
. | TRBJ1-1 | TRBV7-8 | . | CASSISNTEAFF | TGTGCCAGCAGCATCAGTAACACTGAAGCTTTCTTT
once | TRBJ1-4 | TRBV28 | . | CASSLVQRGWSTNEKLFF | TGTGCCAGCAGTTTAGTTCAACGGGGTTGGTCCACTAATGAAAAACTGTTTTTT
. | TRBJ2-3 | TRBV28 | TRBD2 | CASSSARTSNTDTQYF | TGTGCCAGCAGTTCTGCCCGGACTAGCAACACAGATACGCAGTATTTT
. | TRBJ1-4 | TRBV9 | . | CASSVGRRNEKLFF | TGTGCCAGCAGCGTGGGCAGACGGAATGAAAAACTGTTTTTT
. | TRBJ1-4 | TRBV6-5 | TRBD1 | CASTYRGRPNEKLFF | TGTGCCAGCACCTACAGGGGTAGGCCTAATGAAAAACTGTTTTTT
. | TRBJ2-3 | TRBV5-4 | TRBD2 | CASSLRLAGPTDTQYF | TGTGCCAGCAGCCTCCGACTAGCGGGGCCCACAGATACGCAGTATTTT
. | TRBJ2-7 | TRBV27 | . | CASSLSTGRYEQYF | TGTGCCAGCAGTTTATCGACAGGGAGGTACGAGCAGTACTTC
. | TRBJ1-2 | TRBV4-1 | . | CASSQFVWLTFYGYTF | TGCGCCAGCAGCCAATTCGTCTGGCTTACCTTCTATGGCTACACCTTC
. | TRBJ2-5 | TRBV5-1 | TRBD1 | CASSVTYRDSRETQYF | TGCGCCAGCAGCGTCACGTACCGGGACAGTAGAGAGACCCAGTACTTC
. | TRBJ2-3 | TRBV28 | TRBD1 | CASSLSTGLDTQYF | TGTGCCAGCAGTTTATCGACAGGGTTAGATACGCAGTATTTT
. | TRBJ2-3 | TRBV9 | . | CASSVGGSPDTQYF | TGTGCCAGCAGCGTAGGTGGGAGCCCAGATACGCAGTATTTT
. | TRBJ1-1 | TRBV28 | TRBD1 | CASSFLSGGQTEAFF | TGTGCCAGCAGTTTTTTGTCAGGGGGCCAAACTGAAGCTTTCTTT